This T cell receptor beta chain was captured by sequencing in a study of T cells after yellow fever vaccination (dated by TCRdb to the late 2010s). Some background on the complete study: The SMART-Seq v4 Ultra Low Input RNA kit was used to prepare libraries from fractions with low cell numbers. Bulk TCR alpha and beta repertoires were sequenced longitudinally to track T-cell clones before and after primary and booster YFV17D yellow fever vaccination. Two healthy male donors made up the cohort, one aged 18 to 30 years and the other aged 30 to 40 years. Blood was drawn at multiple timepoints before and after primary and secondary immunization, with bulk PBMC replicates and cell subsets isolated. General study outcomes and caveats: After the booster, most of the clones that had expanded following primary vaccination were detected again (roughly 97% of CD4 and around 88% of CD8), which suggests that memory was broadly maintained. Compared with the primary T-cell response, the secondary T-cell response was weaker but faster, peaking on day 5 rather than day 15. Because the study included only two donors, the extent to which the findings can be generalized is limited. FACS-sorted repertoires could contain abundant contaminating clonotypes from the bulk population, so computational filtering was required. A small share of clonotypes was detected in both CD4 and CD8 compartments, with the overlap likely arising from convergent recombination.

As regards this clonotype: No cognate antigen has been identified for it. Base qualities are not provided; no much larger clone lies one nucleotide away.

Synthesis of TCR cDNA relied on 5'RACE template switching, a step that introduced a universal primer site along with unique molecular identifiers. Priming for cDNA synthesis came from both the TCR alpha and TCR beta constant segments. Two PCR steps were used to amplify libraries, with sample barcodes and sequencing adapters being added in the second step. Sequencing of libraries was done on Illumina HiSeq 2500 (2x100 bp) or NovaSeq (2x150 bp). For the original study's pipeline: MIGEC was used to demultiplex reads and collapse the reads into UMI consensus sequences, and MiXCR was used for V(D)J alignment. Clonotypes responding to the vaccine were identified with edgeR on replicate PBMC samples, with the criteria of FDR below 0.01 and a log2 fold change above 5 up to day 15. Bulk clonotypes were assigned CD4 or CD8 identity according to which sequenced CD4 or CD8 repertoire held them at higher abundance. Using fastp at Q25 and MiXCR, TCRdb reprocessed the public reads and kept productive beta chains. Merged by CDR3 protein, the rows form single entries marked with the most common genes and DNA. TCRdb's processing, not the authors', yielded these V and J calls. The sample table shows about 53,000 distinct CDR3 sequences, and 7.1% are seen once. Around 44% of the sample belongs to the ten largest clones.

The treatment or condition label here, explained by the study, means: live attenuated yellow fever vaccine strain. PBMCs were isolated from peripheral blood using a standard Ficoll-Paque protocol. Dynabeads CD4 and CD8 positive selection kits were used to isolate the CD4 and CD8 T-cell fractions. TriZol was used to extract RNA from bulk PBMCs, CD4 and CD8 fractions, and dextramer-positive and dextramer-negative fractions. This clonotype originated in a man aged 18 to 29 who received the YFV17D yellow fever vaccine. The specimen comprised CD8+ T cells sorted from PBMCs, sampled on the day of the first yellow fever vaccination.

The CDR3 corresponds to CASRWTGTSPLHF. The nucleotides are TGTGCCAGCAGATGGACAGGGACCTCACCCCTCCACTTT. The chain joins TRBV6-5 to TRBJ1-6, and 8 junction bases match TRBD1. The cysteine opens and the phenylalanine closes a CDR3 of 13 amino acids. Of the read, only the CDR3 DNA is kept; its 39 bases are in frame from base 1. CDR1 MNHEY and CDR2 SVGAGI are derived from the germline V gene. At the junction V is shortened by 6 bases and J by 10 bases; bases outside the gene matches: 5.